This TCR beta chain was identified during a study of T cell changes during pregnancy in multiple sclerosis. Produced via immunoSEQ multiplex PCR; TCRdb's table is partial and in-frame only. The repertoire holds about 57,000 clones, approximately 92% seen once, with 0.7% to 0.9% in the top ten. CDR1 and CDR2 from the germline V gene are MNHEY and SVGAGI. The CDR3 has 15 residues. V dropped 3 bases and J dropped 2 bases, with 11 bases sitting between them. The receptor comes from a female donor with multiple sclerosis, enrolled in a pregnancy study. The chain is built from TRBV6-5 and TRBJ2-1; TRBD2 is a possible D gene (7 bases). The sequencing used CD4+ T cells from peripheral blood mononuclear cells, collected in the third trimester of pregnancy. The CDR3 sequence: CASSYLGGAYNEQFF. In nucleotides, the CDR3 is TGTGCCAGCAGTTATTTAGGGGGGGCCTACAATGAGCAGTTCTTC.